This T cell receptor (beta chain) was recovered during a study of blood T cell repertoires in COVID-19. The assay was immunoSEQ multiplex PCR, and TCRdb's table has in-frame clones only and misses some. Of around 300,000 clones in the sample, 85% to 90% were seen once. This TCR was sampled from a woman between 55 and 75 years old who had recovered from COVID-19. Sequencing was carried out using PBMCs or T cells enriched from blood (not recorded which).

The CDR3 DNA is TGTGCCAGTAGTATGAACGGCAGGGGAGACACCATATATTTT. This codes for CASSMNGRGDTIYF. This chain links TRBV19 with TRBJ1-3; the D gene is possibly TRBD1 (6 bases). Trimming stripped 3 bases from V and 8 bases from J, with 14 bases between. CDR3 length: 14 residues. Germline V gene lookup returns CDR1 LNHDA and CDR2 SQIVND (reference sequence).